The clone carrying this TCR beta chain was observed a handful of times. Antigen: not known. Germline values: CDR1 SGHNT, CDR2 YYREEE (reference sequence). The CDR3 length is 15 residues. The V and J ends lost 4 bases and 0 bases respectively, with 14 bases between them. TCR beta libraries were built with iRepertoire HTBI primers and Arm-PCR of CDR3 regions. Authors' processing steps: Looking across samples, the authors found approximately 60 TRBV and 13 to 15 TRBJ segments. TCRdb itself ran the multiplex PCR reads through MiXCR, one entry per CDR3 protein. None of the V and J calls come from the authors' own analysis; TCRdb made them. Of hundreds of thousands of distinct CDR3 sequences listed, roughly 23% are singletons. The time point here: persistent/refractory GD, antithyroid drugs over 5 years with positive TRAb. Making the TCR library involved RNA that had been extracted from PBMCs. These data come from a study of regulatory T cells in long-lasting Graves disease. Study-wide points: Newly diagnosed disease favored TRBV20-1 and TRBJ2-1 over persistent disease.

The receptor comes from a female donor with Graves disease. Sample: peripheral blood mononuclear cells (PBMCs), taken when the disease was refractory, from a patient treated with antithyroid drugs. V gene TRBV5-4 combines with J gene TRBJ2-7, with a weak D call TRBD2 (5 bases). CDR3 amino acids: CASSRKWESSYEQYF. In nucleotides, the CDR3 is TGTGCCAGCAGCCGGAAGTGGGAGAGCTCCTACGAGCAGTACTTC.